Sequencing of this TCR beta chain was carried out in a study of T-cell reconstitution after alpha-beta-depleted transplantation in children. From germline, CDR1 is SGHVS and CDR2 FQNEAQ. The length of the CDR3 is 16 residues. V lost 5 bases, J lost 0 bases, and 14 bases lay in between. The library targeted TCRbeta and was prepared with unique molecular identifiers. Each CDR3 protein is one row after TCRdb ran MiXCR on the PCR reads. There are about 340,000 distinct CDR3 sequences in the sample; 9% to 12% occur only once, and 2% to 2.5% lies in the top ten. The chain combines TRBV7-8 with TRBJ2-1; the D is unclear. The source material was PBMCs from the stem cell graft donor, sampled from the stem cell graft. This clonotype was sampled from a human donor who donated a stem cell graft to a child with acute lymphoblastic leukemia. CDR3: CASSQTPRSSYNEQFF. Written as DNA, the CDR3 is TGTGCCAGCAGCCAGACTCCCAGAAGCTCCTACAATGAGCAGTTCTTC.